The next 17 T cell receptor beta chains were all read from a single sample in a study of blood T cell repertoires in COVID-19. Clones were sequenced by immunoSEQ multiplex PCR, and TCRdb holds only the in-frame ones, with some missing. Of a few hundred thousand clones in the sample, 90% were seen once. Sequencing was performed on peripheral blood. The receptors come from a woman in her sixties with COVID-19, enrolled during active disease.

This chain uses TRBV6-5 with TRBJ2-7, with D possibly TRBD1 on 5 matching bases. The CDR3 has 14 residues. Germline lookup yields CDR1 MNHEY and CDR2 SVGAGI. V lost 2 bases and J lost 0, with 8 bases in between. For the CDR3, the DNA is TGTGCCAGCAGTTACGGGGCGGACTCCTACGAGCAGTACTTC. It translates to CASSYGADSYEQYF.

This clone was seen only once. The CDR3 sequence is CASSQELTPDRVYGYTF. The CDR3 DNA reads as TGTGCCAGCAGCCAGGAGCTGACGCCCGACAGGGTTTATGGCTACACCTTC. This chain links TRBV5-6 with TRBJ1-2, with 7 bases identical to TRBD1. Germline assignment: CDR1 SGHDT and CDR2 YYEEEE. Germline trimming cut 4 bases from V and 5 bases from J; bases unmatched to any gene: 17. This CDR3 contains 17 residues.

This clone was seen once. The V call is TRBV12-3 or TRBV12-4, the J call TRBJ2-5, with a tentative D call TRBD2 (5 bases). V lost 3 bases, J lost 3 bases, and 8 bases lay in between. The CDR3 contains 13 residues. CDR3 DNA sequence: TGTGCCAGCAGTTTCTCCGGGGAAGAGACCCAGTACTTC. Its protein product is CASSFSGEETQYF.

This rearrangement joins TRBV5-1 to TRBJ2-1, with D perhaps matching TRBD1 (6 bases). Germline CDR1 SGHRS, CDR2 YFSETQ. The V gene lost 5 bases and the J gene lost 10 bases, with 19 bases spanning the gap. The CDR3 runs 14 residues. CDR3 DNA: TGCGCCAGCAGTTCCGGTGAAGGGACATGGGAGCAGTTCTTC. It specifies CASSSGEGTWEQFF.

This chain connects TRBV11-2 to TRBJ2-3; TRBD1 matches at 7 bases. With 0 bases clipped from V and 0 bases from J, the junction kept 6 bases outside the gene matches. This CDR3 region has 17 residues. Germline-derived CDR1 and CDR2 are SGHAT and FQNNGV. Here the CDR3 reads CASSLDRTGASTDTQYF. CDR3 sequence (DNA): TGTGCCAGCAGCTTAGATCGTACAGGGGCAAGCACAGATACGCAGTATTTT. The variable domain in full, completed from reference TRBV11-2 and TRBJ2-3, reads EAGVAQSPRYKIIEKRQSVAFWCNPISGHATLYWYQQILGQGPKLLIQFQNNGVVDDSQLPKDRFSAERLKGVDSTLKIQPAKLEDSAVYLCASSLDRTGASTDTQYFGPGTRLTVL.

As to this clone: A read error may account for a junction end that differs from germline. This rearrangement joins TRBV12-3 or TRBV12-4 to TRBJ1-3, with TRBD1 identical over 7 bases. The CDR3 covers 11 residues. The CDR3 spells CASSLRDSATF. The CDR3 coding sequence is TGTGCCAGCAGTTTAAGGGACAGCGCCACTTTT.

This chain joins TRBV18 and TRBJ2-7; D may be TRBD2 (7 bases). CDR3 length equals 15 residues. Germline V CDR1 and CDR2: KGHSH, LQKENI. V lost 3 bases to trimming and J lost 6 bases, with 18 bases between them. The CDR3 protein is CASSPSGGGVSEQYF. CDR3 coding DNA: TGTGCCAGCTCACCCAGTGGGGGGGGCGTCTCCGAGCAGTACTTC. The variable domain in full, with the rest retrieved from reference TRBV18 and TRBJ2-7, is NAGVMQNPRHLVRRRGQEARLRCSPMKGHSHVYWYRQLPEEGLKFMVYLQKENIIDESGMPKERFSAEFPKEGPSILRIQQVVRGDSAAYFCASSPSGGGVSEQYFGPGTRLTVT.

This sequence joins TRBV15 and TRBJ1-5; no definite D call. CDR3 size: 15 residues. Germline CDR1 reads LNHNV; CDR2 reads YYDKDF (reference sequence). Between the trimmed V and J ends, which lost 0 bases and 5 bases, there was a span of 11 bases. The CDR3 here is CATSRDVGEYQPQHF. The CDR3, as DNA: TGTGCCACCAGCAGAGATGTGGGAGAATATCAGCCCCAGCATTTT.

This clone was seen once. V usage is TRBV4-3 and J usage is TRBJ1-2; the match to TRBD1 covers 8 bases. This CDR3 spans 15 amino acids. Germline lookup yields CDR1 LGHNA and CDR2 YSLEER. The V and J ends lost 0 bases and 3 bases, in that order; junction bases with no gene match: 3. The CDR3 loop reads CASSQDDRGDYGYTF. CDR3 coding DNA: TGCGCCAGCAGCCAAGACGACAGGGGTGACTATGGCTACACCTTC.

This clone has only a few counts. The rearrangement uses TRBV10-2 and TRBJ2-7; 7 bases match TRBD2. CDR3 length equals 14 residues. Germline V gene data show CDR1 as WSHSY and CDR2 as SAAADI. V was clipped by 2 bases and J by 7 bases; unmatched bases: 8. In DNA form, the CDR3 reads TGCGCCAGCAGTGAGATGTCTACTAGCGAAGAGCAGTACTTC. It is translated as CASSEMSTSEEQYF.

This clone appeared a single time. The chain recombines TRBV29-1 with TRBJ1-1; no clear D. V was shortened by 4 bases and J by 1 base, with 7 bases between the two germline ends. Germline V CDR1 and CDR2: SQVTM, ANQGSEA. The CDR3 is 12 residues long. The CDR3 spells CSVAHANTEAFF. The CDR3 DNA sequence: TGCAGCGTTGCACATGCGAACACTGAAGCTTTCTTT.

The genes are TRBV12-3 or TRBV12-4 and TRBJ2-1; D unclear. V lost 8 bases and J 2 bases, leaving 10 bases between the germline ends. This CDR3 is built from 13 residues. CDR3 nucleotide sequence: TGTGCCAGCGGAGTGCGTCCCTACAATGAGCAGTTCTTC. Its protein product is CASGVRPYNEQFF.

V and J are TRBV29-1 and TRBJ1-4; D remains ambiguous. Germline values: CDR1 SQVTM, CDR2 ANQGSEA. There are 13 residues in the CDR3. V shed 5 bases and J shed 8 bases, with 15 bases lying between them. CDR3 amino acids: CSVTMELSEKLFF. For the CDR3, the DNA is TGCAGCGTTACCATGGAGCTATCCGAAAAACTGTTTTTT.

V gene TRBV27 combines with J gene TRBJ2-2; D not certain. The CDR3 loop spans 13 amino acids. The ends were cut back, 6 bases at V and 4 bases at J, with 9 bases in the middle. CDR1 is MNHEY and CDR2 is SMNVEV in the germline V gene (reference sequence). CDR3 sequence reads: CASRSSGTGELFF. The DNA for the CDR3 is TGTGCCAGCAGATCATCCGGCACCGGGGAGCTGTTTTTT.

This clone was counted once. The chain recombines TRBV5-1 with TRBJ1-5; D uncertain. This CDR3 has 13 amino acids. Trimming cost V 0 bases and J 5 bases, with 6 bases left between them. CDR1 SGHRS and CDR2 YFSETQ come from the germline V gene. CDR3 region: CASSLGEDQPQHF. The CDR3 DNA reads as TGCGCCAGCAGCTTGGGAGAAGATCAGCCCCAGCATTTT.

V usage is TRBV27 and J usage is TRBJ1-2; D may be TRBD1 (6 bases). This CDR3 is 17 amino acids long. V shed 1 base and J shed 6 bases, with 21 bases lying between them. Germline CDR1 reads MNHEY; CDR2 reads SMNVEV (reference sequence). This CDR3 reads CASSLFGLGAGFDGYTF. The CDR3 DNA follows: TGTGCCAGCAGTTTATTTGGGTTGGGGGCAGGGTTCGATGGCTACACCTTC.

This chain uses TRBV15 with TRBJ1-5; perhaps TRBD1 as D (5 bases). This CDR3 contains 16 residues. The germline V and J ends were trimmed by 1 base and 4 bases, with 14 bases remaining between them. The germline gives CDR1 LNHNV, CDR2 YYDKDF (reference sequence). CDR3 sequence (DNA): TGTGCCACCAGCAGAGCGGCGTCAGGGCATAATCAGCCCCAGCATTTT. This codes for CATSRAASGHNQPQHF.